This T cell receptor beta chain emerged from a study of blood T cell repertoires in COVID-19. Those enrolled, adults aged roughly 18 to 100 years, came from about two dozen US areas. Germline V gene lookup returns CDR1 MNHEY and CDR2 SVGAGI. The CDR3 contains 13 residues. Trimming at V came to 5 bases and at J to 8 bases, leaving 5 bases not matched to a gene. The repertoire was sequenced with immunoSEQ multiplex PCR; TCRdb's copy has only in-frame clones and lacks some. The sample holds fewer than 200,000 clones; more than 75% are singletons and the top ten take 0.95% to 1.5%. Sequenced: PBMCs or T cells enriched from blood (not recorded which). The receptor was derived from a human donor with acute COVID-19. The donor label of this sample is uncertain. This chain joins TRBV6-5 and TRBJ1-4, with 7 nucleotides matching TRBD1. Here the CDR3 DNA reads TGTGCCAGCAGTCGACAGGGTGGGGAAAAACTGTTTTTT. This sequence encodes CASSRQGGEKLFF.